This T cell receptor beta chain was sequenced in a study of patients and donors after allogeneic stem cell transplantation. Germline V lookup: CDR1 SGHRS, CDR2 YFSETQ. CDR3 length equals 14 residues. V was shortened by 0 bases and J by 4 bases, with 10 bases between the two germline ends. Only a few counts were recorded for this clonotype. TCRdb ran MiXCR on the RT-PCR reads and lists one entry per CDR3 protein. The sample lists roughly 200,000 distinct CDR3 sequences; 38% were seen once. This clonotype was obtained from a human donor who was either an allogeneic HSCT recipient or a stem cell or donor lymphocyte infusion donor (not recorded which). It is not recorded whose cells these are; they may come from a transplant donor. This chain links TRBV5-1 with TRBJ2-5; D gene unclear. Sequencing was carried out using blood, either unsorted or a sorted T cell fraction (not recorded which). The CDR3 nucleotides are TGCGCCAGCAGCTTGGCTCCGGTTCGAGAGACCCAGTACTTC. As protein: CASSLAPVRETQYF.